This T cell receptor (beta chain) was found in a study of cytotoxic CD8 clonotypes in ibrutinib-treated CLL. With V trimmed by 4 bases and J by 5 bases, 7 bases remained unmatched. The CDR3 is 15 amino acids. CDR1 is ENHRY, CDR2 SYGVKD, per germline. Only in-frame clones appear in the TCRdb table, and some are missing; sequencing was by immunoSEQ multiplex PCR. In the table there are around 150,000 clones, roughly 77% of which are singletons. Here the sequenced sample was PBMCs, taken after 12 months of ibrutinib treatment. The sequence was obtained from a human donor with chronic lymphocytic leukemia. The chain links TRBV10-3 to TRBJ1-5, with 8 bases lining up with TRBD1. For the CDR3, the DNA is TGTGCCATCAGTGCAGGACAGGGAGGGGATCAGCCCCAGCATTTT. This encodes CAISAGQGGDQPQHF.